Listed here are 4 T cell receptor beta chains from one sample, sequenced in a study of CD8 T cells in ankylosing spondylitis. TCRdb reanalysed the 5' RACE reads using MiXCR and keeps one entry per CDR3 protein. The sample contains around 150,000 distinct CDR3 sequences, roughly an eighth of which appear only once. Specimen: blood, either unsorted or a sorted T cell fraction (not recorded which). These receptors were collected from a female donor with ankylosing spondylitis or in good health (not recorded which).

This clonotype showed up many times. The chain is built from TRBV6-5 and TRBJ2-5; TRBD2 aligns across 8 bases. V trimming: 0 bases; J trimming: 0 bases; junction bases outside the gene matches: 6. The germline V gene encodes CDR1 MNHEY and CDR2 SVGAGI. This CDR3 has 17 residues. CDR3 sequence: CASSYSTREAHQETQYF. DNA of the CDR3: TGTGCCAGCAGTTACTCTACGCGGGAGGCACACCAAGAGACCCAGTACTTC.

In its sample, this clonotype was seen a few times. The gene calls are TRBV29-1 and TRBJ2-1; 8 positions agree with TRBD1. The ends lost 0 bases at V and 10 bases at J; junction bases unmatched: 11. The germline V gene encodes CDR1 SQVTM and CDR2 ANQGSEA. The CDR3 runs 15 residues. The CDR3 loop reads CSVEDDRGRGLEQFF. CDR3 bases: TGCAGCGTTGAAGATGACAGGGGTCGGGGTCTCGAGCAGTTCTTC.

At least ten counts were recorded for this clonotype. V and J are TRBV7-2 and TRBJ2-3; D perhaps matches TRBD1 (5 bases). There are 15 residues in the CDR3. Germline loops: CDR1 SGHTA, CDR2 FQGNSA. Trimming took 2 bases from V and 5 from J, leaving 14 bases between them. The CDR3 here is CASSLSGARIDTQYF. The CDR3, as DNA: TGTGCCAGCAGCTTAAGTGGGGCTCGGATAGATACGCAGTATTTT.

This clonotype occurred once. This may be a read error, as it is one base from a much larger clone. This chain connects TRBV7-9 to TRBJ1-2; 11 bases are a match to TRBD1. Germline V CDR1 and CDR2: SEHNR, FQNEAQ (reference sequence). The CDR3 is 15 residues long. V gave up 5 bases and J gave up 8 bases; unmatched junction bases: 10. DNA for the CDR3: TGTGCCAGCAGCCCCACCCGGACAGGGGGCGGAGGCTACACCTTC. Translating gives CASSPTRTGGGGYTF.